These 10 T cell receptor beta chains originate from one sample sequenced in a study of blood T cell repertoires in COVID-19. Assay: immunoSEQ multiplex PCR; the TCRdb copy retains only in-frame clones and omits some. The table lists roughly 35,000 clones, approximately 78% of them singletons. Sequenced: peripheral blood. The receptors were sampled from an older man with acute or convalescent COVID-19.

This clone was detected once. The chain is built from TRBV27 and TRBJ2-3; 10 positions match TRBD1. Losses at the gene ends were 2 bases for V and 4 bases for J; bases not matched to a gene: 6. Germline V gives CDR1 MNHEY, CDR2 SMNVEV (reference sequence). CDR3 length: 16 residues. In DNA, the CDR3 is TGTGCCAGCAGTTTAAGGCGGGACAGGGGACCAGATACGCAGTATTTT. It specifies CASSLRRDRGPDTQYF.

The V and J genes are TRBV9 and TRBJ1-3; no reliable D call. Germline lookup yields CDR1 SGDLS and CDR2 YYNGEE. Trimming removed 4 bases at V and 1 base at J, with 15 bases between. The CDR3 is 16 residues long. DNA for the CDR3: TGTGCCAGCAGCAGTAGCGGGAGGTCTTCTGGAAACACCATATATTTT. This sequence encodes CASSSSGRSSGNTIYF.

This clone was counted a single time. The chain is built from TRBV27 and TRBJ2-1, with 14 nucleotides matching TRBD2. CDR1 is MNHEY, CDR2 SMNVEV, per germline (reference sequence). This CDR3 has 17 amino acids. With V trimmed by 0 bases and J by 3 bases, 1 base remained unmatched. This chain's CDR3 is CASSLSGTSGGYNEQFF. CDR3 nucleotide sequence: TGTGCCAGCAGTTTATCCGGGACTAGCGGGGGCTACAATGAGCAGTTCTTC.

The chain is built from TRBV3-1 (or the pseudogene TRBV3-2) and TRBJ1-1, with D unclear. Germline V gene sequence: CDR1 LGHDT, CDR2 YNNKEL (reference sequence). The CDR3 runs 14 residues. V was shortened by 1 base and J by 8 bases, with 14 bases between the two germline ends. CDR3 sequence: CASSQASNSGEAFF. The CDR3 DNA is TGTGCCAGCAGCCAAGCCTCCAACAGTGGGGAAGCTTTCTTT.

The CDR3 here is CASSFGISYEQYF. In nucleotides, the CDR3 is TGTGCCAGCAGTTTCGGGATATCCTACGAGCAGTACTTC. V usage is TRBV12-3 or TRBV12-4 and J usage is TRBJ2-7; D possibly corresponds to TRBD2 (5 bases). V lost 3 bases to trimming and J lost 1 base, with 7 bases between them. This CDR3 contains 13 residues.

V is TRBV11-2 and J is TRBJ1-2, with a tentative D call TRBD1 (6 bases). V dropped 2 bases and J dropped 4 bases, with 17 bases sitting between them. The germline V gene encodes CDR1 SGHAT and CDR2 FQNNGV. This CDR3 spans 16 amino acids. The CDR3 spells CASSLIVWGQFYGYTF. The CDR3 nucleotides are TGTGCCAGCAGCTTAATTGTCTGGGGGCAGTTCTATGGCTACACCTTC.

The CDR3 DNA is TGTGCCCGCATAAGGACAGGGGGTTTCCACAATGAGCAGTTCTTC. Protein: CARIRTGGFHNEQFF. V usage is TRBV12-1 and J usage is TRBJ2-1; TRBD1, the table's D call, lacks a check against the DNA. TRBV12-1 is a pseudogene locus. The CDR3 consists of 15 residues.

The genes are TRBV10-3 and TRBJ1-2; D might be TRBD1 (5 bases). The CDR3 contains 13 residues. Trimming pared 5 bases from V and 6 bases from J, leaving 13 bases between. Germline V gene sequence: CDR1 ENHRY, CDR2 SYGVKD. In DNA form, the CDR3 reads TGTGCCATCAGTACTTCTGGGGCGAATGGCTACACCTTC. This encodes CAISTSGANGYTF.

The chain links TRBV6-6 to TRBJ2-7; D ambiguous. V was pared by 4 bases and J by 2 bases, with 9 bases between. The CDR3 is made up of 13 amino acids. The germline V gene encodes CDR1 MNHNY and CDR2 SVGAGI (reference sequence). CDR3 in amino acids: CASSSVRTYEQYF. The CDR3 DNA reads TGTGCCAGCAGTTCTGTCAGGACCTACGAGCAGTACTTC.

This chain links TRBV20-1 with TRBJ2-2; TRBD2 matches at 9 bases. Trimming at V came to 4 bases and at J to 7 bases, leaving 16 bases not matched to a gene. The CDR3 length is 17 residues. The germline CDR1 and CDR2 sequences are DFQATT and SNEGSKA (reference sequence). The CDR3 here is CSAIEVSAGGSDGELFF. The CDR3 DNA is TGCAGTGCTATTGAGGTCTCGGCGGGAGGGTCGGACGGGGAGCTGTTTTTT.